Each of the 9 T cell receptor beta chains below was sequenced from the same sample in a study of spatial heterogeneity in lung cancer. General study results and limits: Tumor mutation count correlated with how many alpha and beta TCRs expanded intratumorally.

Indicated time point: sample taken at primary tumor resection. No antigen has been identified for these receptors. TCRdb analysed the 5' RACE reads with MiXCR anew, one entry per CDR3 protein. The data contain about 5,600 distinct CDR3 sequences, about 7.6% of them singletons. The specimen was lung tumor tissue, collected at surgery. These TCRs come from a female donor with early-stage non-small cell lung cancer.

This clonotype was counted ten times or more. In a library made to pick up alpha chains, this beta chain is a stray read with a size that means little. The chain carries TRBV20-1 and TRBJ2-3; D gene uncertain. The CDR3 has 14 residues. Trimming removed 6 bases at V and 4 bases at J, with 17 bases between. Germline CDR1 is DFQATT and CDR2 is SNEGSKA (reference sequence). DNA of the CDR3: TGCAGTGCCACCCGCGAGGAGATTGCAGATACGCAGTATTTT. It is translated as CSATREEIADTQYF.

This clonotype was picked up many times. The size of this beta chain means little, since it is a stray read in a library made for alpha chains. This chain joins TRBV6-2 or TRBV6-3 and TRBJ2-1, with 15 bases lining up with TRBD2. This CDR3 contains 16 residues. Germline values: CDR1 MNHEY, CDR2 SVGEGT. The junction had 7 bases not matched to a gene; V was cut back by 4 bases and J by 9 bases. The CDR3 coding sequence is TGTGCCAGCAGTTTGCTGGGACTAGCGGGAGGTCTTGAGCAGTTCTTC. The encoded protein is CASSLLGLAGGLEQFF.

In this sample, this clonotype turned up many times. A library made for alpha chains picked up this beta chain off target, so its size means little. The chain employs TRBV25-1 and TRBJ2-1; possible D gene TRBD2, 6 bases. Looked up from germline, CDR1 is MGHDK and CDR2 is SYGVNS. V was trimmed by 4 bases and J by 3 bases, leaving 10 bases between them. There are 14 residues in the CDR3. The CDR3 sequence: CASSATRRYNEQFF. As DNA, the CDR3 is TGTGCCAGCAGTGCGACTAGGCGCTACAATGAGCAGTTCTTC.

Ten or more counts support this clonotype. The library was built for alpha chains, so this beta chain is an off-target read and its size means little. The genes are TRBV6-1 and TRBJ2-7, with 9 bases fitting TRBD2. This CDR3 region has 16 residues. Losses at the gene ends were 1 base for V and 9 bases for J; bases not matched to a gene: 13. Germline V gene sequence: CDR1 MNHNS, CDR2 SASEGT. The CDR3 loop reads CASSEVGLAGTSRQYF. CDR3 sequence (DNA): TGTGCCAGCAGTGAAGTAGGGCTAGCGGGGACGTCCCGGCAGTACTTC.

This clonotype appeared many times. Found in a library prepared for alpha chains, this beta chain is an off-target read, and its abundance has little meaning. The genes are TRBV7-9 and TRBJ2-3; D might be TRBD1 (5 bases). Germline CDR1 and CDR2: SEHNR and FQNEAQ (reference sequence). The CDR3 runs 15 residues. V was clipped by 5 bases and J by 0 bases, with 12 bases between them. The CDR3 protein is CASSPQGDSTDTQYF. The DNA of the CDR3 is TGTGCCAGCAGCCCCCAAGGGGATAGCACAGATACGCAGTATTTT.

This clonotype came up many times. The library was built for alpha chains, so this beta chain is an off-target read and its size means little. The V gene is TRBV18, the J gene TRBJ2-7; D gene uncertain. The CDR3 contains 12 residues. Trimming left V 2 bases short and J 5 bases short, with 7 bases between. Germline V gene sequence: CDR1 KGHSH, CDR2 LQKENI. The CDR3 here is CASSPTLNEQYF. CDR3 DNA sequence: TGTGCCAGCTCACCAACCTTGAACGAGCAGTACTTC.

This clonotype was picked up many times. A library made for alpha chains picked up this beta chain off target, so its size means little. CDR3 bases: TGTGCCAGCAGTCCCGTCCAGCCCCCCGGGGAGCTGTTTTTT. Its protein product is CASSPVQPPGELFF. The chain combines TRBV6-2 or TRBV6-3 with TRBJ2-2; D gene uncertain. Germline CDR1 reads MNHEY; CDR2 reads SVGEGT. Trimming left V 5 bases short and J 6 bases short, with 13 bases between. CDR3 length: 14 amino acids.

In its sample, this clonotype was seen many times. The library was prepared for alpha chains; this beta chain is a stray read, so its frequency means little. The chain carries TRBV5-8 and TRBJ1-4; D is uncertain. CDR1 and CDR2 from the germline V gene are SGHTS and YDEGEE. The length of the CDR3 is 14 residues. Between the trimmed V and J ends, which lost 3 bases and 7 bases, there was a span of 13 bases. CDR3 DNA: TGTGCCAGCAGCTATGCAGGATGGGGTGAAAAACTGTTTTTT. It is translated as CASSYAGWGEKLFF.

A remark on this clonotype: This beta chain was picked up by a library intended for alpha chains and is off target, so its count carries little meaning. The rearrangement links TRBV28 to TRBJ2-7; 10 nucleotides agree with TRBD1. Per germline, CDR1 MDHEN and CDR2 SYDVKM. V lost 10 bases, J lost 0 bases, and 9 bases stayed unmatched. CDR3 size: 15 residues. CDR3 loop: CATTWGQGSSYEQYF. For the CDR3, the DNA is TGTGCCACCACCTGGGGACAGGGGAGCTCCTACGAGCAGTACTTC. The full variable domain, completed using reference TRBV28 and TRBJ2-7, is DVKVTQSSRYLVKRTGEKVFLECVQDMDHENMFWYRQDPGLGLRLIYFSYDVKMKEKGDIPEGYSVSREKKERFSLILESASTNQTSMYLCATTWGQGSSYEQYFGPGTRLTVT.